Listed below are T cell receptor beta chains from one sample, sequenced in a study of cytomegalovirus exposure and HLA in healthy donors. Sequencing was performed with immunoSEQ multiplex PCR; in TCRdb, only in-frame clones are kept and a portion is missing. This sample carries over 150,000 clones, 85% of them seen once, and the ten largest clones take 15% to 20%. Sequencing was done on a sample of PBMCs. These receptors all stem from a man between 18 and 29 years old in good health and CMV-seropositive. CDR3s include the opening cysteine and the closing phenylalanine or tryptophan. A D gene is named only where the DNA matches it firmly. Some rows mark clone size as missing; the rest say once, few, many or name a class of expanded clone.

abundance: NA; len: 11; v_gene: TRBV11-2; j_gene: TRBJ1-2; d_gene: NA; CDR3nt: TGTGCCAGCAGCTTGGGGGGAGTATACACCTTC; CDR3aa: CASSLGGVYTF
abundance: NA; len: 16; v_gene: TRBV11-1; j_gene: TRBJ2-3; d_gene: TRBD2; CDR3nt: TGTGCCAGCAGAATGGGGGGACTAGCCCTCACAGATACGCAGTATTTT; CDR3aa: CASRMGGLALTDTQYF
abundance: few; len: 16; v_gene: TRBV4-1; j_gene: TRBJ2-4; d_gene: NA; CDR3nt: TGCGCCAGCAGCCGTAACTCTCCGCTAGCCAAAAACATTCAGTACTTC; CDR3aa: CASSRNSPLAKNIQYF
abundance: NA; len: 16; v_gene: TRBV6-6; j_gene: TRBJ1-2; d_gene: TRBD1; CDR3nt: TGTGCCAGCAGTCCTGAAACAGGGGGGAAGGACTATGGCTACACCTTC; CDR3aa: CASSPETGGKDYGYTF
abundance: NA; len: 14; v_gene: TRBV5-1; j_gene: TRBJ2-7; d_gene: NA; CDR3nt: TGCGCCAGCAGCTTGGAAACAGCCTCCTACGAGCAGTACTTC; CDR3aa: CASSLETASYEQYF
abundance: once; len: 16; v_gene: TRBV5-1; j_gene: TRBJ2-6; d_gene: NA; CDR3nt: TGCGCCAGCAGCTTATTACTCTCCTCTGGGGCCAACGTCCTGACTTTC; CDR3aa: CASSLLLSSGANVLTF
abundance: NA; len: 16; v_gene: TRBV4-2; j_gene: TRBJ2-6; d_gene: NA; CDR3nt: TGTGCCAGCAGCCAAGAGTCCGGGGCTGGGGCCAACGTCCTGACTTTC; CDR3aa: CASSQESGAGANVLTF
abundance: NA; len: 13; v_gene: TRBV5-6; j_gene: TRBJ1-3; d_gene: NA; CDR3nt: TGTGCCAGCAGCTGGGGCAGAGGAAACACCATATATTTT; CDR3aa: CASSWGRGNTIYF
abundance: once; len: 13; v_gene: TRBV2; j_gene: TRBJ1-1; d_gene: NA; CDR3nt: TGTGCCAGCAGGGGGACATGGAACACTGAAGCTTTCTTT; CDR3aa: CASRGTWNTEAFF
abundance: few; len: 12; v_gene: TRBV30; j_gene: TRBJ2-7; d_gene: NA; CDR3nt: TGTGCCTGGAGCGCTGGGCCGGACGAGCAGTACTTC; CDR3aa: CAWSAGPDEQYF
abundance: NA; len: 13; v_gene: TRBV5-6; j_gene: TRBJ1-5; d_gene: NA; CDR3nt: TGTGCCAGCAGCTTGGGCAGAAATCAGCCCCAGCATTTT; CDR3aa: CASSLGRNQPQHF
abundance: NA; len: 14; v_gene: TRBV6-1; j_gene: TRBJ2-5; d_gene: TRBD1; CDR3nt: TGTGCCAGCAGCCGGACAGGGGCCCAAGAGACCCAGTACTTC; CDR3aa: CASSRTGAQETQYF
abundance: NA; len: 11; v_gene: TRBV4-2; j_gene: TRBJ1-1; d_gene: NA; CDR3nt: TGTGCCAGCAGCCAAGACAGTTCAGCTTTCTTT; CDR3aa: CASSQDSSAFF
abundance: NA; len: 20; v_gene: TRBV5-1; j_gene: TRBJ2-3; d_gene: TRBD2; CDR3nt: TGCGCCAGCAGCTTGGCCCCTCGGTTCGGTCTAGCGGGAGCGGGAGATACGCAGTATTTT; CDR3aa: CASSLAPRFGLAGAGDTQYF
abundance: NA; len: 17; v_gene: TRBV11-2; j_gene: TRBJ2-1; d_gene: TRBD1; CDR3nt: TGTGCCAGCAGCGGCGTGCAGGGGGCGCGTCGGTACAATGAGCAGTTCTTC; CDR3aa: CASSGVQGARRYNEQFF
abundance: NA; len: 15; v_gene: TRBV30; j_gene: TRBJ1-4; d_gene: TRBD1; CDR3nt: TGTGCCTGGAGTTGGGACAGCTCAACTAATGAAAAACTGTTTTTT; CDR3aa: CAWSWDSSTNEKLFF
abundance: NA; len: 15; v_gene: TRBV27; j_gene: TRBJ2-7; d_gene: TRBD1; CDR3nt: TGTGCCAGCAGTTCCCCCTCGACAGGGCGGAACGAGCAGTACTTC; CDR3aa: CASSSPSTGRNEQYF
abundance: NA; len: 12; v_gene: TRBV30; j_gene: TRBJ2-1; d_gene: NA; CDR3nt: TGTGCCTGGAGTACAGGGAACAATGAGCAGTTCTTC; CDR3aa: CAWSTGNNEQFF
abundance: NA; len: 12; v_gene: TRBV5-4; j_gene: TRBJ1-2; d_gene: NA; CDR3nt: TGTGCCAGCACCCTTGAAGGGCAGGGTAACACCTTC; CDR3aa: CASTLEGQGNTF
abundance: few; len: 11; v_gene: TRBV2; j_gene: TRBJ2-7; d_gene: NA; CDR3nt: TGTGCCAGCAGCGACTTGCCCGAGCAGTACTTC; CDR3aa: CASSDLPEQYF
abundance: NA; len: 13; v_gene: TRBV7-9; j_gene: TRBJ2-5; d_gene: TRBD2; CDR3nt: TGTGCCAGCAGCGGGACTAGTTTGGAGACCCAGTACTTC; CDR3aa: CASSGTSLETQYF
abundance: NA; len: 16; v_gene: TRBV27; j_gene: TRBJ1-6; d_gene: NA; CDR3nt: TGTGCCAGCAGTTTTCGAGGGTTCGGCTATAATTCACCCCTCCACTTT; CDR3aa: CASSFRGFGYNSPLHF
abundance: once; len: 14; v_gene: TRBV5-1; j_gene: TRBJ2-3; d_gene: TRBD1; CDR3nt: TGCGCCAGCAGCCTAGACAGGGCGACAGATACGCAGTATTTT; CDR3aa: CASSLDRATDTQYF
abundance: NA; len: 17; v_gene: TRBV13; j_gene: TRBJ2-5; d_gene: TRBD2; CDR3nt: TGTGCCAGCAGCTTAGCTAGGGTCGTAGCGGGGGAGGAGACCCAGTACTTC; CDR3aa: CASSLARVVAGEETQYF
abundance: NA; len: 14; v_gene: TRBV7-3; j_gene: TRBJ2-5; d_gene: NA; CDR3nt: TGTGCCAGCAGTTTAGGAGGAGTTCAAGAGACCCAGTACTTC; CDR3aa: CASSLGGVQETQYF
abundance: NA; len: 14; v_gene: TRBV27; j_gene: TRBJ2-5; d_gene: TRBD1; CDR3nt: TGTGCCAGCAGTCCTTGGACAGGGCAAGAGACCCAGTACTTC; CDR3aa: CASSPWTGQETQYF
abundance: NA; len: 11; v_gene: TRBV10-1; j_gene: TRBJ2-2; d_gene: NA; CDR3nt: TGCGCCAGCAGTGGAGGCGGGGAGCTGTTTTTT; CDR3aa: CASSGGGELFF
abundance: few; len: 12; v_gene: TRBV16; j_gene: TRBJ1-1; d_gene: NA; CDR3nt: TGTGCCAGCAGCCAATATGGCGGATGGGCTTTCTTT; CDR3aa: CASSQYGGWAFF
abundance: NA; len: 15; v_gene: TRBV7-2; j_gene: TRBJ1-1; d_gene: NA; CDR3nt: TGTGCCAGCAGCTTACCCGCAGGCCTGAACACTGAAGCTTTCTTT; CDR3aa: CASSLPAGLNTEAFF
abundance: NA; len: 15; v_gene: TRBV25-1; j_gene: TRBJ2-4; d_gene: TRBD2; CDR3nt: TGTGCCAGCAGTGAATCGGCTAGCGGGAGTAGGGTTCAGTACTTC; CDR3aa: CASSESASGSRVQYF
abundance: NA; len: 14; v_gene: TRBV2; j_gene: TRBJ2-7; d_gene: TRBD2; CDR3nt: TGTGCCAGCAGTGAACACGGGAGGGCCTACGAGCAGTACTTC; CDR3aa: CASSEHGRAYEQYF
abundance: NA; len: 13; v_gene: TRBV7-9; j_gene: TRBJ2-3; d_gene: NA; CDR3nt: TGTGCCAGCAGCTTATTAGAGGATGATACGCAGTATTTT; CDR3aa: CASSLLEDDTQYF
abundance: NA; len: 13; v_gene: TRBV4-1; j_gene: TRBJ2-7; d_gene: NA; CDR3nt: TGCGCCAGCAGCTACAGGGTTGCGAACGAGCAGTACTTC; CDR3aa: CASSYRVANEQYF
abundance: NA; len: 15; v_gene: TRBV5-1; j_gene: TRBJ2-1; d_gene: TRBD2; CDR3nt: TGCGCCAGCAGCCCTAGCGGGACGTCCTACAATGAGCAGTTCTTC; CDR3aa: CASSPSGTSYNEQFF
abundance: NA; len: 13; v_gene: TRBV5-1; j_gene: TRBJ2-3; d_gene: TRBD2; CDR3nt: TGCGCCAGCACCAGCGGGGGCACAGATACGCAGTATTTT; CDR3aa: CASTSGGTDTQYF
abundance: many; len: 16; v_gene: TRBV4-2; j_gene: TRBJ2-3; d_gene: TRBD2; CDR3nt: TGTGCCAGCAGCCAAGATGGGACTAGCGGGGCAGATACGCAGTATTTT; CDR3aa: CASSQDGTSGADTQYF
abundance: NA; len: 16; v_gene: TRBV4-1; j_gene: TRBJ2-1; d_gene: NA; CDR3nt: TGCGCCAGCAGCCAAGACTATCTAGAATCCTACAATGAGCAGTTCTTC; CDR3aa: CASSQDYLESYNEQFF
abundance: NA; len: 16; v_gene: TRBV5-5; j_gene: TRBJ2-3; d_gene: TRBD1; CDR3nt: TGTGCCAGCAGCTTTCCTGGACAGGGGAGCACAGATACGCAGTATTTT; CDR3aa: CASSFPGQGSTDTQYF
abundance: NA; len: 17; v_gene: TRBV4-1; j_gene: TRBJ1-2; d_gene: TRBD1; CDR3nt: TGCGCCAGCAGCCAAGGGACAGGGGCTTATTCAAGCTATGGCTACACCTTC; CDR3aa: CASSQGTGAYSSYGYTF
abundance: NA; len: 15; v_gene: TRBV27; j_gene: TRBJ2-7; d_gene: NA; CDR3nt: TGTGCCAGCAGTTTATTCGCAGGGAATCCCTACGAGCAGTACTTC; CDR3aa: CASSLFAGNPYEQYF
abundance: NA; len: 15; v_gene: TRBV4-1; j_gene: TRBJ1-5; d_gene: TRBD1; CDR3nt: TGCGCCAGCAGCCAAGACAGGGGGAGCAATCAGCCCCAGCATTTT; CDR3aa: CASSQDRGSNQPQHF